One and the same sample provided the 15 T cell receptor beta chains below, sequenced in a study of blood T cell repertoires in COVID-19. Some clones are missing from TCRdb's copy, which holds only in-frame ones; the method was immunoSEQ multiplex PCR. The table has roughly 350,000 clones, 85% to 90% seen once. Sequencing was carried out using peripheral blood. Receptors originate from a woman aged 45-65 years with active or convalescent COVID-19.

This chain uses TRBV6-1 with TRBJ2-3, with unresolved D. Trimming stripped 1 base from V and 2 bases from J, with 10 bases between. Per germline, CDR1 MNHNS and CDR2 SASEGT. This CDR3 has 15 amino acids. CDR3 region: CASSEVLVDTDTQYF. The CDR3 DNA is TGTGCCAGCAGTGAAGTTCTGGTAGACACAGATACGCAGTATTTT.

The chain links TRBV10-3 to TRBJ2-7; 11 nucleotides match TRBD2. The V gene's germline CDR1 is ENHRY and CDR2 SYGVKD. Losses at the gene ends were 2 bases for V and 9 bases for J; bases not matched to a gene: 12. The CDR3 consists of 16 residues. The CDR3 is CAISERVTSGSSVQYF. CDR3 sequence (DNA): TGTGCCATCAGTGAGCGGGTAACTAGCGGGAGTTCTGTGCAGTACTTC.

This chain links TRBV7-9 with TRBJ1-5; 7 bases fit TRBD1. With 1 base clipped from V and 6 bases from J, the junction kept 3 bases outside the gene matches. Germline V gives CDR1 SEHNR, CDR2 FQNEAQ (reference sequence). The CDR3 extends over 14 amino acids. The CDR3 loop reads CASSLEGGGQPQHF. The CDR3 region has the DNA TGTGCCAGCAGCTTAGAAGGGGGCGGTCAGCCCCAGCATTTT.

The chain links TRBV19 to TRBJ2-2; maybe TRBD1 (6 bases). The germline CDR1 and CDR2 sequences are LNHDA and SQIVND (reference sequence). This CDR3 spans 15 amino acids. V was trimmed by 6 bases and J by 6 bases, leaving 17 bases between them. The CDR3 here is CASRGVDRYSGELFF. CDR3 sequence (DNA): TGTGCCAGTAGGGGAGTCGACAGGTACTCCGGGGAGCTGTTTTTT. The complete variable domain, with remaining parts taken from reference TRBV19 and TRBJ2-2, reads DGGITQSPKYLFRKEGQNVTLSCEQNLNHDAMYWYRQDPGQGLRLIYYSQIVNDFQKGDIAEGYSVSREKKESFPLTVTSAQKNPTAFYLCASRGVDRYSGELFFGEGSRLTVL.

This chain uses TRBV2 with TRBJ1-5; D is possibly TRBD1 (6 bases). The CDR3 is 15 residues long. The V end lost 2 bases, the J end lost 4 bases, and 12 bases lay between the germline ends. Germline-derived CDR1 and CDR2 are SNHLY and FYNNEI. CDR3 bases: TGTGCCAGCAGTGAAATGGGGGGGCGTAATCAGCCCCAGCATTTT. It is translated as CASSEMGGRNQPQHF.

This chain connects TRBV7-6 to TRBJ2-1, with 9 positions matching TRBD2. The CDR3 consists of 16 residues. Germline loops: CDR1 SGHVS, CDR2 FNYEAQ. The J segment lost 8 bases and the V segment lost 5 bases, leaving 13 bases of the junction unmatched. The CDR3 sequence: CASSLDSGRKSDEQFF. DNA of the CDR3: TGTGCCAGCAGCCTCGATAGCGGGAGAAAGAGCGATGAGCAGTTCTTC.

The V call is TRBV10-3, the J call TRBJ1-3; D call uncertain. With 9 bases removed from V and 0 bases from J, the gap between germline ends came to 15 bases. Germline V gives CDR1 ENHRY, CDR2 SYGVKD. This CDR3 has 15 amino acids. Written as DNA, the CDR3 is TGTGCCATTACTGAGGGAGGGCTCTCTGGAAACACCATATATTTT. Encoded protein: CAITEGGLSGNTIYF.

There are a few counts of this clone. This chain uses TRBV5-5 with TRBJ1-3; TRBD1 might be the D (6 bases). The CDR3 extends over 18 amino acids. The V gene's germline CDR1 is SGHKS and CDR2 YYEKEE (reference sequence). V dropped 5 bases and J dropped 0 bases, with 21 bases sitting between them. CDR3 amino acids: CASSQTGLVKISGNTIYF. DNA for the CDR3: TGTGCCAGCAGTCAGACAGGTTTGGTGAAGATCTCTGGAAACACCATATATTTT.

The chain couples TRBV2 to TRBJ2-7; D unclear. The CDR3 length is 14 residues. CDR1 SNHLY and CDR2 FYNNEI come from the germline V gene. Trimming removed 2 bases at V and 0 bases at J, with 8 bases between. The CDR3 is CASSENPGSYEQYF. DNA for the CDR3: TGTGCCAGCAGTGAAAACCCAGGCTCCTACGAGCAGTACTTC.

The V gene is TRBV28, the J gene TRBJ2-5; 11 nucleotides align to TRBD2. The germline V gene has CDR1 MDHEN and CDR2 SYDVKM. Germline trimming cut 5 bases from V and 3 bases from J; bases unmatched to any gene: 8. CDR3 length equals 16 residues. The DNA for the CDR3 is TGTGCCAGCAGTCCTGGGACTAGCGGTCTCGAAGAGACCCAGTACTTC. This codes for CASSPGTSGLEETQYF.

The J gene is TRBJ1-2, the V gene TRBV6-1; a possible D gene is TRBD1 (5 bases). This CDR3 has 16 amino acids. CDR1 and CDR2 from the germline V gene are MNHNS and SASEGT. Deletions cut 2 bases from V and 4 bases from J, with 17 bases between. CDR3 bases: TGTGCCAGCAGTGAAAGGAAGGGTAACCAGGGCTATGGCTACACCTTC. This translates into CASSERKGNQGYGYTF.

The chain carries TRBV7-2 and TRBJ1-1; TRBD1 is a possible D gene (5 bases). The CDR3 spans 14 residues. The V end was cut by 3 bases, the J end by 5 bases, with 13 bases between. Germline V gene sequence: CDR1 SGHTA, CDR2 FQGNSA. The CDR3 spells CASSFGGGRTEAFF. CDR3 bases: TGTGCCAGCAGCTTCGGGGGGGGAAGGACTGAAGCTTTCTTT.

The chain links TRBV19 to TRBJ1-2; 7 positions match TRBD1. The V gene end was trimmed by 3 bases and the J gene end by 3 bases; junction bases not matched to a gene: 7. The CDR3 has 15 residues. Germline V gene lookup returns CDR1 LNHDA and CDR2 SQIVND (reference sequence). CDR3: CASSIPGDRYYGYTF. CDR3 DNA sequence: TGTGCCAGTAGTATTCCGGGGGACAGATACTATGGCTACACCTTC.

V is TRBV7-2 and J is TRBJ1-5; D remains ambiguous. V dropped 5 bases and J dropped 6 bases, with 11 bases sitting between them. CDR1 SGHTA and CDR2 FQGNSA come from the germline V gene. This CDR3 has 13 amino acids. CDR3 in amino acids: CASSRQDIQPQHF. In nucleotides, the CDR3 is TGTGCCAGCAGCCGGCAGGATATTCAGCCCCAGCATTTT.

The genes are TRBV2 and TRBJ1-2; 10 bases fit TRBD1. Germline V gene data show CDR1 as SNHLY and CDR2 as FYNNEI. The CDR3 has 14 amino acids. J gave up 7 bases and V 8 bases, and 10 bases lay outside the gene matches. The CDR3 DNA is TGTGCCAGCTTTTTGGGACAGGGGAATTCTGGCTACACCTTC. Amino acid sequence: CASFLGQGNSGYTF.